The rows below give T cell receptor beta chains drawn from one sample of a study of persistence of HIV-infected CD4 T cells. These receptors are not linked to any known antigen. Libraries were prepared by immunoSEQ multiplex PCR; TCRdb keeps only in-frame clonotypes and omits some of them. In the table there are about 36,000 clones, under 90% of which are singletons. Specimen: cultured CD4+ T cells from PBMCs, collected from a patient who received antiretroviral therapy. The receptors originated from an adult with HIV. The donor label of this sample is uncertain. Each CDR3 is given with its conserved first and last residue. A D gene is named only where the DNA matches it firmly. Rows may omit the clone size; those that give it use once, few, many or a size class.

v_gene: TRBV10-1; j_gene: TRBJ2-1; abundance: NA; d_gene: TRBD1; CDR3aa: CASSEVGTGVHNEQFF; CDR3nt: TGCGCCAGCAGTGAGGTCGGGACAGGGGTCCATAATGAGCAGTTCTTC
v_gene: TRBV7-3; j_gene: TRBJ2-7; abundance: NA; d_gene: NA; CDR3aa: CASSSTRGGEQYF; CDR3nt: TGTGCCAGCAGCTCAACTAGGGGGGGCGAGCAGTACTTC
v_gene: TRBV28; j_gene: TRBJ2-3; abundance: NA; d_gene: TRBD2; CDR3aa: CASSLGLAGAGDTQYF; CDR3nt: TGTGCCAGCAGTTTAGGACTAGCGGGGGCAGGAGATACGCAGTATTTT
v_gene: TRBV6-2/TRBV6-3; j_gene: TRBJ2-3; abundance: NA; d_gene: TRBD2; CDR3aa: CASSSVGLAGGPSTDTQYF; CDR3nt: TGTGCCAGCAGCTCCGTCGGACTAGCGGGGGGCCCTAGCACAGATACGCAGTATTTT
v_gene: TRBV28; j_gene: TRBJ1-4; abundance: NA; d_gene: NA; CDR3aa: CASRSASGNEKLFF; CDR3nt: TGTGCCAGCAGGTCAGCGTCGGGTAATGAAAAACTGTTTTTT
v_gene: TRBV6-5; j_gene: TRBJ2-3; abundance: NA; d_gene: TRBD1; CDR3aa: CASSPLQGSDTQYF; CDR3nt: TGTGCCAGCAGTCCCCTACAGGGGTCAGATACGCAGTATTTT
v_gene: TRBV19; j_gene: TRBJ2-1; abundance: NA; d_gene: TRBD2; CDR3aa: CASSILGGGLSYNEQFF; CDR3nt: TGTGCCAGTAGTATTCTCGGCGGGGGGTTATCCTACAATGAGCAGTTCTTC
v_gene: TRBV5-1; j_gene: TRBJ1-2; abundance: NA; d_gene: NA; CDR3aa: CASSYRTPRDGYTF; CDR3nt: TGCGCCAGCAGCTACCGAACTCCCAGGGATGGCTACACCTTC
v_gene: TRBV7-2; j_gene: TRBJ1-2; abundance: NA; d_gene: NA; CDR3aa: CASTPGARGHYFGYTF; CDR3nt: TGTGCCAGCACCCCGGGGGCCCGGGGACACTACTTTGGCTACACCTTC
v_gene: TRBV7-9; j_gene: TRBJ2-6; abundance: NA; d_gene: TRBD1; CDR3aa: CASSGDRGSSGANVLTF; CDR3nt: TGTGCCAGCAGCGGAGACAGGGGCTCGTCTGGGGCCAACGTCCTGACTTTC
v_gene: TRBV29-1; j_gene: TRBJ2-2; abundance: NA; d_gene: TRBD1; CDR3aa: CSVARTGGTGELFF; CDR3nt: TGCAGCGTTGCGAGGACAGGGGGCACCGGGGAGCTGTTTTTT
v_gene: TRBV9; j_gene: TRBJ1-3; abundance: NA; d_gene: NA; CDR3aa: CASSGTSLNTIYF; CDR3nt: TGTGCCAGCAGCGGCACGTCCTTAAACACCATATATTTT
v_gene: TRBV5-1; j_gene: TRBJ1-6; abundance: NA; d_gene: TRBD1; CDR3aa: CASRDRTGGSPLHF; CDR3nt: TGCGCCAGCAGAGACAGGACAGGGGGCTCACCCCTCCACTTT
v_gene: TRBV2; j_gene: TRBJ1-5; abundance: NA; d_gene: NA; CDR3aa: CASRSQGSEGPQHF; CDR3nt: TGTGCCAGCAGGAGCCAGGGTTCGGAGGGGCCCCAGCATTTT
v_gene: TRBV6-6; j_gene: TRBJ1-3; abundance: NA; d_gene: NA; CDR3aa: CASSYDFSGNTIYF; CDR3nt: TGTGCCAGCAGTTACGATTTCTCTGGAAACACCATATATTTT
v_gene: TRBV4-1; j_gene: TRBJ2-3; abundance: NA; d_gene: TRBD2; CDR3aa: CASSETSGLAGGRTDTQYF; CDR3nt: TGCGCCAGCAGCGAGACCTCGGGACTAGCGGGGGGTAGAACAGATACGCAGTATTTT
v_gene: TRBV7-9; j_gene: TRBJ2-3; abundance: NA; d_gene: NA; CDR3aa: CASSLVSPDTQYF; CDR3nt: TGTGCCAGCAGCTTAGTTAGCCCAGATACGCAGTATTTT
v_gene: TRBV7-2; j_gene: TRBJ2-7; abundance: few; d_gene: NA; CDR3aa: CASSLEGGAGEQYF; CDR3nt: TGTGCCAGCAGCTTAGAAGGGGGCGCGGGAGAGCAGTACTTC
v_gene: TRBV7-9; j_gene: TRBJ2-3; abundance: NA; d_gene: NA; CDR3aa: CASILTATSTDTQYF; CDR3nt: TGTGCCAGCATTCTGACAGCTACTAGCACAGATACGCAGTATTTT
v_gene: TRBV25-1; j_gene: TRBJ1-2; abundance: NA; d_gene: NA; CDR3aa: CASTGPTF; CDR3nt: TGTGCCAGCACAGGGCCCACCTTC
v_gene: TRBV6-9; j_gene: TRBJ1-2; abundance: once; d_gene: NA; CDR3aa: CASSYKALAQAHGYTF; CDR3nt: TGTGCCAGCAGTTATAAAGCCCTCGCCCAAGCGCATGGCTACACCTTC
v_gene: TRBV19; j_gene: TRBJ2-4; abundance: NA; d_gene: NA; CDR3aa: CASSVLDAKNIQYF; CDR3nt: TGTGCCAGTAGTGTTTTGGACGCCAAAAACATTCAGTACTTC
v_gene: TRBV10-2; j_gene: TRBJ2-4; abundance: NA; d_gene: NA; CDR3aa: CASSDGGVAAKNIQYF; CDR3nt: TGCGCCAGCAGTGATGGAGGGGTTGCCGCCAAAAACATTCAGTACTTC
v_gene: TRBV7-2; j_gene: TRBJ2-7; abundance: NA; d_gene: TRBD2; CDR3aa: CASSSPGLAGGREQYF; CDR3nt: TGTGCCAGCAGCTCTCCGGGACTAGCGGGGGGGCGAGAGCAGTACTTC
v_gene: TRBV7-3; j_gene: TRBJ2-7; abundance: NA; d_gene: NA; CDR3aa: CASSLRRDSYEQYF; CDR3nt: TGTGCCAGCAGCTTACGACGGGACTCCTACGAGCAGTACTTC
v_gene: TRBV28; j_gene: TRBJ2-7; abundance: NA; d_gene: NA; CDR3aa: CASSLRRQESYEQYF; CDR3nt: TGTGCCAGCAGTTTACGCCGACAGGAATCCTACGAGCAGTACTTC
v_gene: TRBV7-9; j_gene: TRBJ1-2; abundance: few; d_gene: NA; CDR3aa: CASIPRGGVVGYTF; CDR3nt: TGTGCCAGCATCCCACGAGGGGGAGTGGTTGGCTACACCTTC
v_gene: TRBV14; j_gene: TRBJ1-6; abundance: NA; d_gene: NA; CDR3aa: CASSHLGRGADNSPLHF; CDR3nt: TGTGCCAGCAGCCACCTGGGCCGGGGGGCAGACAATTCACCCCTCCACTTT
v_gene: TRBV19; j_gene: TRBJ2-1; abundance: NA; d_gene: TRBD2; CDR3aa: CASSPGTSGGPYNEQFF; CDR3nt: TGTGCCAGTAGTCCCGGGACTAGCGGGGGGCCATACAATGAGCAGTTCTTC
v_gene: TRBV10-3; j_gene: TRBJ2-7; abundance: NA; d_gene: TRBD1; CDR3aa: CAISVGTGAEQYF; CDR3nt: TGTGCCATCAGTGTAGGGACAGGGGCCGAGCAGTACTTC
v_gene: TRBV5-5; j_gene: TRBJ2-1; abundance: once; d_gene: NA; CDR3aa: CASSLWTASSYNEQFF; CDR3nt: TGTGCCAGCAGCCTATGGACAGCGAGCTCCTACAATGAGCAGTTCTTC
v_gene: TRBV28; j_gene: TRBJ1-4; abundance: NA; d_gene: NA; CDR3aa: CASRRLATNEKLFF; CDR3nt: TGTGCCAGCAGAAGACTTGCAACTAATGAAAAACTGTTTTTT
v_gene: TRBV11-3; j_gene: TRBJ2-1; abundance: NA; d_gene: TRBD1; CDR3aa: CASSLVGQGHNEQFF; CDR3nt: TGTGCCAGCAGCTTAGTCGGACAGGGACACAATGAGCAGTTCTTC
v_gene: TRBV2; j_gene: TRBJ2-3; abundance: NA; d_gene: NA; CDR3aa: CASSERGAGTDTQYF; CDR3nt: TGTGCCAGCAGTGAACGGGGGGCGGGCACAGATACGCAGTATTTT
v_gene: TRBV18; j_gene: TRBJ2-5; abundance: NA; d_gene: NA; CDR3aa: CASSPARDEETQYF; CDR3nt: TGTGCCAGCTCACCAGCCAGGGATGAAGAGACCCAGTACTTC
v_gene: TRBV7-7; j_gene: TRBJ2-1; abundance: NA; d_gene: TRBD2; CDR3aa: CASSPLAGGRSEQFF; CDR3nt: TGTGCCAGCAGCCCCTTAGCGGGGGGACGTAGTGAGCAGTTCTTC
v_gene: TRBV5-1; j_gene: TRBJ2-1; abundance: NA; d_gene: NA; CDR3aa: CASSLAGIPGEQFF; CDR3nt: TGCGCCAGCAGCTTGGCCGGGATCCCAGGTGAGCAGTTCTTC
v_gene: TRBV7-9; j_gene: TRBJ2-2; abundance: few; d_gene: NA; CDR3aa: CASSLSGNTGELFF; CDR3nt: TGTGCCAGCAGCTTAAGCGGGAACACCGGGGAGCTGTTTTTT
v_gene: TRBV6-5; j_gene: TRBJ2-7; abundance: NA; d_gene: NA; CDR3aa: CASSYLGTENEQYF; CDR3nt: TGTGCCAGCAGTTACCTCGGGACTGAAAACGAGCAGTACTTC
v_gene: TRBV7-2; j_gene: TRBJ2-1; abundance: NA; d_gene: NA; CDR3aa: CASSSQGYEQFF; CDR3nt: TGTGCCAGCAGCTCACAGGGTTATGAGCAGTTCTTC
v_gene: TRBV7-9; j_gene: TRBJ2-7; abundance: NA; d_gene: TRBD2; CDR3aa: CASSLGGGGGYEQYF; CDR3nt: TGTGCCAGCAGCTTAGGAGGCGGGGGGGGGTACGAGCAGTACTTC
v_gene: TRBV7-3; j_gene: TRBJ2-2; abundance: NA; d_gene: TRBD1; CDR3aa: CASSPSTGVNTGELFF; CDR3nt: TGTGCCAGCAGCCCCTCGACAGGGGTGAACACCGGGGAGCTGTTTTTT
v_gene: TRBV5-1; j_gene: TRBJ2-2; abundance: once; d_gene: TRBD1; CDR3aa: CASSSGGYTGELFF; CDR3nt: TGCGCCAGCAGTTCAGGGGGTTATACCGGGGAGCTGTTTTTT
v_gene: TRBV12-5; j_gene: TRBJ2-1; abundance: NA; d_gene: TRBD2; CDR3aa: CASGLVELAGVPSSYNEQFF; CDR3nt: TGTGCTAGTGGTTTGGTAGAACTAGCGGGGGTCCCTAGCTCCTACAATGAGCAGTTCTTC
v_gene: TRBV5-4; j_gene: TRBJ2-3; abundance: NA; d_gene: TRBD2; CDR3aa: CASSGSQLAGSGTQYF; CDR3nt: TGTGCCAGCAGCGGGTCACAACTAGCGGGGTCTGGTACGCAGTATTTT
v_gene: TRBV10-3; j_gene: TRBJ2-7; abundance: NA; d_gene: NA; CDR3aa: CAISDRDYEQYF; CDR3nt: TGTGCCATCAGTGACAGGGACTACGAGCAGTACTTC
v_gene: TRBV28; j_gene: TRBJ1-5; abundance: few; d_gene: NA; CDR3aa: CASSVIRTASNQPQHF; CDR3nt: TGTGCCAGCAGTGTAATCCGGACAGCTAGCAATCAGCCCCAGCATTTT
v_gene: TRBV5-4; j_gene: TRBJ1-3; abundance: NA; d_gene: NA; CDR3aa: CASSAGTSNTIYF; CDR3nt: TGTGCCAGCAGCGCCGGGACATCGAACACCATATATTTT
v_gene: TRBV7-2; j_gene: TRBJ1-2; abundance: NA; d_gene: NA; CDR3aa: CASSSRPGGNYGYTF; CDR3nt: TGTGCCAGCAGCTCGAGGCCGGGAGGTAACTATGGCTACACCTTC
v_gene: TRBV5-1; j_gene: TRBJ2-7; abundance: NA; d_gene: NA; CDR3aa: CASSRVGEGRHEQYF; CDR3nt: TGCGCCAGCAGCCGGGTTGGGGAAGGGAGGCACGAGCAGTACTTC
v_gene: TRBV3-1/TRBV3-2; j_gene: TRBJ2-3; abundance: NA; d_gene: NA; CDR3aa: CASSSSVIPSTDTQYF; CDR3nt: TGTGCCAGCAGCTCCTCGGTGATCCCCTCCACAGATACGCAGTATTTT